A selection of T cell receptor beta chains follows, all from one sample in a study of blood T cell repertoires in COVID-19. Sequencing was performed with immunoSEQ multiplex PCR; in TCRdb, only in-frame clones are kept and a portion is missing. The sample gives over 100,000 clones, approximately 83% of which show up once; 11% is in the top ten. The sequenced sample consisted of peripheral blood. These receptors were taken from a man older than 75 with acute or convalescent COVID-19. CDR3s include the opening cysteine and the closing phenylalanine or tryptophan. D genes are given only for firm matches. For some rows the clone size is stated as once, few or many, or as a class when expanded; others skip it.

>TRBV6-6|-|TRBJ1-1|TRBD1
TGTGCCTCCGGGCGGACAGGGGTCATGAACACTGAAGCTTTCTTT
CASGRTGVMNTEAFF
>TRBV7-2|-|TRBJ2-7|-
TGTGCCAGCAGCCCCGCGTACGAGCAGTACTTC
CASSPAYEQYF
>TRBV2|once|TRBJ2-2|TRBD2
TGTGCCAGCATTGGACTAGCGATGCGTGACACCGGGGAGCTGTTTTTT
CASIGLAMRDTGELFF
>TRBV10-3|once|TRBJ1-1|TRBD1
TGTGCCATCAGGGACAGGGCAAGGCCTGAAGCTTTCTTT
CAIRDRARPEAFF
>TRBV14|few|TRBJ2-2|TRBD1
TGTGCCAGCAGCCAAGTAGGCAGGGGGCTCGCCGGGGAGCTGTTTTTT
CASSQVGRGLAGELFF
>TRBV27|few|TRBJ1-1|-
TGTGCCAGCAGTAACCCACAGGGTAGCACTGAAGCTTTCTTT
CASSNPQGSTEAFF
>TRBV5-4|once|TRBJ1-4|TRBD1
TGTGCCAGCAGCTTGGCTGAACAGGGGAGGTTTAGGACTAATGAAAAACTGTTTTTT
CASSLAEQGRFRTNEKLFF
>TRBV2|-|TRBJ2-6|TRBD1
TGTGCCAGCAGTGTTTATTACAGGGGGATTAGTGGGGCCAACGTCCTGACTTTC
CASSVYYRGISGANVLTF
>TRBV5-1|few|TRBJ2-5|TRBD2
TGCGCCAGCAGCTCGACTAGCGGGGGCCAAGAGACCCAGTACTTC
CASSSTSGGQETQYF
>TRBV4-2|-|TRBJ2-1|TRBD2
TGTGCCAGCAGCCACGGGAAGCGGGGGGGGGATGAGCAGTTCTTC
CASSHGKRGGDEQFF
>TRBV12-3/TRBV12-4|-|TRBJ1-1|-
TGTGCCAGCAAAAATGGTGGGGCCACTGAAGCTTTCTTT
CASKNGGATEAFF
>TRBV5-1|few|TRBJ1-2|TRBD1
TGCGCCAGCAGCTTAGGGACAGGTGGCGGCTACACCTTC
CASSLGTGGGYTF
>TRBV28|-|TRBJ1-5|-
TGTGCCAGCAGTCCCCAGGGGCCCCAGCATTTT
CASSPQGPQHF
>TRBV7-3|-|TRBJ1-1|TRBD1
TGTGCCAGCAGCCGGGACAGTAACATGAACACTGAAGCTTTCTTT
CASSRDSNMNTEAFF
>TRBV5-1|-|TRBJ2-7|TRBD1
TGCGCCAGCAGCTTGACAGGGACAGGGGGGGCCTACGAGCAGTACTTC
CASSLTGTGGAYEQYF
>TRBV6-2/TRBV6-3|-|TRBJ2-1|-
TGTGCCAGCAGTTACCCACCCCCGAGCTCCTACAATGAGCAGTTCTTC
CASSYPPPSSYNEQFF
>TRBV7-3|-|TRBJ2-7|-
TGTGCCAGCAGCTTGGGGGGTCCTAGCTCCTACGAGCAGTACTTC
CASSLGGPSSYEQYF
>TRBV4-1|-|TRBJ1-2|TRBD1
TGCGCCAGCAGCCAAGGACAGGGTACGGCTAACTATGGCTACACCTTC
CASSQGQGTANYGYTF
>TRBV4-1|-|TRBJ1-2|TRBD1
TGCGCCAGCAGCCCCGGACAGGGCTTCCTTGGTGGCTACACCTTC
CASSPGQGFLGGYTF
>TRBV6-1|-|TRBJ1-1|-
TGTGCCAGCAGTGAAATCGGGAGGATTACTGAAGCTTTCTTT
CASSEIGRITEAFF
>TRBV3-1/TRBV3-2|-|TRBJ1-1|TRBD1
TGTGCCAGCAGGCCACAGGGGGCGCGGGACACTGAAGCTTTCTTT
CASRPQGARDTEAFF
>TRBV5-8|-|TRBJ1-6|-
TGTGCCAGCAGCTTGGCCGTGGCAGACTATAATTCACCCCTCCACTTT
CASSLAVADYNSPLHF
>TRBV24-1|-|TRBJ2-5|-
TGTGCCACCAGTGGTAGCAGACGAGGAGAGACCCAGTACTTC
CATSGSRRGETQYF
>TRBV5-1|-|TRBJ2-1|TRBD2
TGCGCCAGCAGCTTGAACTCGGCGGGAGGGTACAATGAGCAGTTCTTC
CASSLNSAGGYNEQFF
>TRBV18|-|TRBJ1-4|-
TGTGCCAGCTCACCACTCATGTCAGCAACTAATGAAAAACTGTTTTTT
CASSPLMSATNEKLFF
>TRBV6-1|-|TRBJ1-4|-
TGTGCCAGCAGTGAAGGAAGTACTCTAAATGAAAAACTGTTTTTT
CASSEGSTLNEKLFF
>TRBV27|-|TRBJ1-6|TRBD1
TGTGCCAGCAGTTTCGGACAGGATAATTCACCCCTCCACTTT
CASSFGQDNSPLHF
>TRBV2|-|TRBJ2-6|-
TGTGCCAGCAGCAATCAGGGATCTGGGGCCAACGTCCTGACTTTC
CASSNQGSGANVLTF
>TRBV7-3|-|TRBJ1-1|TRBD1
TGTGCCAGCAGCGCACAGGGGGCTAAGGGTGAAGCTTTCTTT
CASSAQGAKGEAFF
>TRBV6-2/TRBV6-3|-|TRBJ2-1|TRBD2
TGTGCCAGCAGTGACTCTGGACTAGCGGGAAGGGAGCAGTTCTTC
CASSDSGLAGREQFF
>TRBV4-1|-|TRBJ1-6|-
TGCGCCAGCAGCCAAGCAATCCAGGCCCCAGCCCTCCACTTT
CASSQAIQAPALHF
>TRBV3-1/TRBV3-2|-|TRBJ1-2|-
TGTGCCAGCAGCCAAGCGACAGGATCCTACGGCTACACCTTC
CASSQATGSYGYTF
>TRBV19|-|TRBJ1-5|-
TGTGCCAGTAGGGGCGGAGGGGCAGGTCAGCCCCAGCATTTT
CASRGGGAGQPQHF
>TRBV7-9|-|TRBJ2-7|-
TGTGCCAGCAGCTTAAACCAGGGTATGAACTTC
CASSLNQGMNF
>TRBV9|few|TRBJ1-2|-
TGTGCCAGCAGCGTAGATGCAGGAAAGGTTGTCTATGGCTACACCTTC
CASSVDAGKVVYGYTF
>TRBV2|-|TRBJ1-2|-
TGCGCCCGCAGCCGGGGGGGGCTGGATGGCTACACCTTC
CARSRGGLDGYTF
>TRBV5-4|-|TRBJ2-3|TRBD2
TGTGCCAGCACCCTGGATATGGGGGAGGGGTCTAGCACAGATACGCAGTATTTT
CASTLDMGEGSSTDTQYF
>TRBV20-1|-|TRBJ2-7|TRBD2
TGCAGTGCTAGTACTAGCGGGGGCCTCTACGAGCAGTACTTC
CSASTSGGLYEQYF
>TRBV19|-|TRBJ1-3|-
TGTGCCAGTAGTCCATACCCAGGGGAAACTGGAAACACCATATATTTT
CASSPYPGETGNTIYF
>TRBV28|-|TRBJ1-4|-
TGTGCCAGCAGCCGTCCACGGACTGCCACTAATGAAAAACTGTTTTTT
CASSRPRTATNEKLFF
>TRBV11-1|-|TRBJ1-2|-
TGTGCCAGCAGCCCGACGGGCTATGGCTACACCTTC
CASSPTGYGYTF
>TRBV27|-|TRBJ2-6|-
TGTGCCAGCAGTTTGGGGGCTACCTCTGGGGCCAACGTCCTGACTTTC
CASSLGATSGANVLTF
>TRBV19|-|TRBJ1-1|-
TGTGCCAGTGCCGTTGGCAGGGGAATCATAAACACTGAAGCTTTCTTT
CASAVGRGIINTEAFF
>TRBV9|-|TRBJ1-1|-
TGTGCCAGCAGCGCCACTCCAGGGGATCCCGCCTATGGAGCTTTCTTT
CASSATPGDPAYGAFF
>TRBV5-3|-|TRBJ1-5|-
TGTGCCAGAAGCTTGATAAATCAGCCCCAGCATTTT
CARSLINQPQHF
>TRBV7-9|-|TRBJ1-2|TRBD1
TGTGCCAGCAGCTCACCAACCGGGACAGCAATCCCCTATGGCTACACCTTC
CASSSPTGTAIPYGYTF
>TRBV18|-|TRBJ2-2|-
TGTGCCAGCTCACCTCGAACGGCCGGGACGAACACCGGGGAGCTGTTTTTT
CASSPRTAGTNTGELFF
>TRBV6-5|once|TRBJ2-7|-
TGTGCCAGCAGCCGCGGACAAAGGGTTGGGCTCGAGCAGTACTTC
CASSRGQRVGLEQYF
>TRBV12-3/TRBV12-4|-|TRBJ1-1|-
TGTGCCAGCAGACGGGATGACACTGAAGCTTTCTTT
CASRRDDTEAFF
>TRBV5-1|-|TRBJ2-7|TRBD1
TGCGCCAGCAGCTTGGGGGGCCGACAGGGCTGGTCCTACGAGCAGTACTTC
CASSLGGRQGWSYEQYF
>TRBV5-6|-|TRBJ1-1|-
TGTGCCAGCAGCTTGGATGGGGGGATGAACACTGAAGCTTTCTTT
CASSLDGGMNTEAFF
>TRBV5-4|-|TRBJ2-1|TRBD1
TGTGCCAGCAGCTCACCCCCGGGACAGGGGCTCAATGAGCAGTTCTTC
CASSSPPGQGLNEQFF
>TRBV11-3|-|TRBJ2-1|TRBD2
TGTGCCAGCAGCCCGGGGGGCTCCTACAATGAGCAGTTCTTC
CASSPGGSYNEQFF
>TRBV4-1|-|TRBJ1-4|-
TGCGCCAGCAGCCAAGATTTAGGGGCCAACTTAGTAACTAATGAAAAACTGTTTTTT
CASSQDLGANLVTNEKLFF
>TRBV29-1|few|TRBJ1-2|TRBD1
TGCAGCGTTGGAGATGCCGGGACAGGGAGGGGTTTGGGCTACACCTTC
CSVGDAGTGRGLGYTF
>TRBV5-1|-|TRBJ2-5|TRBD2
TGCGCCAGCAGCCTTGGACTAGCGGGGGATGAGACCCAGTACTTC
CASSLGLAGDETQYF